Below, 19 T cell receptor beta chains from the same sample are listed, as sequenced in a study of T cell clonality in common variable immunodeficiency. Measured with immunoSEQ multiplex PCR; TCRdb has only the in-frame clones, and not every one. The sample holds about 60,000 clones, and no clone turns up only once. The sequenced sample was peripheral blood mononuclear cells. Receptor source: a person between 18 and 75 years old in good health.

The sample holds many counts of this clone. The CDR3 end is not reached by the read, which stops 3 residues before it; the germline J gene fills it in. V and J are TRBV14 and TRBJ2-7; D is undetermined. Trimming removed 3 bases from V and 5 bases from J, with 11 bases in between. Germline CDR1 SGHDN, CDR2 FVKESK. The CDR3 is 13 amino acids. Partial CDR3 DNA: TGTGCCAGCAGCCACCCCGACTCTAACGAG. Protein product: CASSHPDSNE. The entire CDR3 protein is CASSHPDSNEQYF.

This clone was seen many times. The CDR3 end is not reached by the read, which stops 3 residues before it; the germline J gene fills it in. The J gene is TRBJ1-6, the V gene TRBV30, with 7 bases lining up with TRBD1. The CDR3 runs 15 residues. Trimming took 4 bases from V and 10 from J; bases not matched to a gene: 13. Germline CDR1 reads GTSNPN; CDR2 reads SVGIG (reference sequence). The CDR3: CAWTPLRQGYSPLHF. Incomplete CDR3 DNA: TGTGCCTGGACACCCCTACGACAGGGATACTCACCC.

This clone was seen only a few times. From the germline J gene comes the end of the CDR3, since the read stops 3 residues before it. V is TRBV20-1 and J is TRBJ1-6, with D possibly being TRBD1 (5 bases). Germline-derived CDR1 and CDR2 are DFQATT and SNEGSKA (reference sequence). V was shortened by 4 bases and J by 7 bases, with 20 bases between the two germline ends. The CDR3 is 16 residues long. The CDR3 sequence: CSANPIDERGNSPLHF. The CDR3 DNA, read in part, is TGCAGTGCTAACCCAATTGACGAGCGGGGGAATTCACCC.

This clone was detected many times. The read gets to within 3 residues of the CDR3 end, and the germline J gene fills in the rest. At the DNA level, this CDR3 is encoded by other sequences in the same sample as well. The chain employs TRBV2 and TRBJ2-3, with D unclear. Trimming stripped 5 bases from V and 0 bases from J, with 3 bases between. Germline CDR1 is SNHLY and CDR2 is FYNNEI. The CDR3 totals 12 residues. The CDR3 protein is CASSLSTDTQYF. Incomplete CDR3 DNA: TGTGCCAGCAGTCTTAGCACAGATACG.

This clone was counted at least ten times. The read comes to an end 3 residues before the CDR3 does, leaving the germline J gene to fill in the end. The chain carries TRBV28 and TRBJ2-7, with 7 bases identical to TRBD2. Germline V lookup: CDR1 MDHEN, CDR2 SYDVKM. Trimming took 5 bases from V and 5 from J; bases not matched to a gene: 9. CDR3 size: 14 residues. The CDR3 bases that were read are TGTGCCAGCAGTCCACTGACTAGCCTCGACGAG. Its protein product is CASSPLTSLDE. The entire CDR3 protein is CASSPLTSLDEQYF.

This clone was observed many times. The read terminates 3 residues before the CDR3 end, so the remaining end is supplied by the germline J gene. The chain couples TRBV5-1 to TRBJ2-2; 7 nucleotides align to TRBD1. The CDR3 length is 16 residues. With 0 bases clipped from V and 1 base from J, the junction kept 3 bases outside the gene matches. Germline-derived CDR1 and CDR2 are SGHRS and YFSETQ. The part of the CDR3 DNA that was read is TGCGCCAGCAGCTTGGTCCGGACAGGGAACACCGGGGAG. Its protein is CASSLVRTGNTGE. The whole CDR3 sequence is CASSLVRTGNTGELFF.

This clone was seen ten or more times. Read data end 3 residues before the CDR3 end; the end is taken from the germline J gene. This rearrangement joins TRBV20-1 to TRBJ2-7; tentative D call: TRBD1 (5 bases). Trimming pared 5 bases from V and 3 bases from J, leaving 17 bases between. CDR1 DFQATT and CDR2 SNEGSKA come from the germline V gene (reference sequence). The CDR3 covers 14 residues. The CDR3 loop reads CSAGSFQGYYEQYF. CDR3 DNA (partial): TGCAGTGCTGGCAGTTTTCAGGGATACTACGAG.

This clone was recorded many times. Read data end 3 residues before the CDR3 end; the end is taken from the germline J gene. The gene calls are TRBV7-8 and TRBJ2-2; 7 bases fit TRBD1. Germline-derived CDR1 and CDR2 are SGHVS and FQNEAQ. With V trimmed by 1 base and J by 8 bases, 1 base remained unmatched. The CDR3 extends over 13 amino acids. CDR3 bases read: TGTGCCAGCAGCTTAGACAGGGGAGGGGAG. Protein: CASSLDRGGE. The complete CDR3 protein is CASSLDRGGELFF.

This clone was recorded many times. The CDR3 end falls 3 residues outside the read, so it is completed with the germline J gene. The chain has TRBV2 and TRBJ2-7; 9 nucleotides agree with TRBD2. Germline CDR1 and CDR2: SNHLY and FYNNEI. The CDR3 is made up of 14 amino acids. Trimming took 6 bases from V and 0 from J; bases not matched to a gene: 3. The CDR3 DNA, read in part, is TGTGCCAGCAGCGGGACTAGCTTCTCCTACGAG. Protein: CASSGTSFSYE. The whole CDR3 reads CASSGTSFSYEQYF.

In this sample, this clone turned up many times. Read coverage stops 3 residues before the CDR3 terminus; the germline J gene supplies the remainder. The chain uses TRBV5-1 and TRBJ2-1, with 10 positions matching TRBD1. Per the germline V gene, CDR1 is SGHRS and CDR2 is YFSETQ. There are 16 residues in the CDR3. V trimming: 2 bases; J trimming: 3 bases; junction bases outside the gene matches: 5. CDR3 DNA, as far as it was read: TGCGCCAGCAGCTTATTGACAGGGGGCGACTACAATGAG. This sequence encodes CASSLLTGGDYNE. The whole CDR3 is CASSLLTGGDYNEQFF.

This clone was recorded at least ten times. The sequenced fragment ends 3 residues before the CDR3 boundary, so the rest is inferred from the germline J gene. The rearrangement joins TRBV2 to TRBJ2-7, with 8 bases fitting TRBD1. V dropped 5 bases and J dropped 3; count of bases not matched to a gene: 0. In germline, CDR1 is SNHLY, CDR2 FYNNEI. The CDR3 spans 12 residues. CDR3 region: CASSTGGYEQYF. CDR3 bases read: TGTGCCAGCAGTACAGGGGGCTACGAG.

This clone was detected ten times or more. CDR3 protein: CAWNRDRRYTF. CDR3 DNA, as far as it was read: TGTGCCTGGAATAGGGACAGGAGG. V and J are TRBV30 and TRBJ1-2; 8 bases fit TRBD1. The read is 3 residues too short to cover the CDR3 end, so that end is filled in from the germline J gene. The CDR3 length is 11 residues. Germline CDR1 GTSNPN, CDR2 SVGIG (reference sequence).

Concerning this clone: The CDR3 end is not reached by the read, which stops 3 residues before it; the germline J gene fills it in. V and J are TRBV20-1 and TRBJ2-1, with 9 bases aligning to TRBD2. The CDR3 is made up of 19 amino acids. Per the germline V gene, CDR1 is DFQATT and CDR2 is SNEGSKA (reference sequence). Germline trimming cut 2 bases from V and 4 bases from J; bases unmatched to any gene: 18. The sequenced CDR3 bases are TGCAGTGCTAGACAGACTAGCGGCCCTGGGATCCGGAGGTACAATGAG. Its translation: CSARQTSGPGIRRYNE. The whole CDR3 sequence is CSARQTSGPGIRRYNEQFF.

At least ten counts were recorded for this clone. Its ends do not fully match the called genes, so a read error is possible. From the germline J gene comes the end of the CDR3, since the read stops 3 residues before it. The chain links TRBV7-7 to TRBJ2-3; the match to TRBD2 covers 7 bases. The CDR3 totals 13 residues. In germline, CDR1 is SSHAT, CDR2 FNYEAQ (reference sequence). The CDR3 spells CASSFGGGDTQYF. The sequenced CDR3 bases are TGTGCTAGCAGCTTTGGGGGGGGAGATACG.

This clone was counted a few times. With the read ending 3 residues before the CDR3 end, the germline J gene is used to fill in that end. The gene calls are TRBV7-2 and TRBJ2-1; TRBD2 matches 7 bases. CDR1 SGHTA and CDR2 FQGNSA come from the germline V gene. This CDR3 comprises 17 residues. The CDR3 loop reads CASRLAQLAEPYNEQFF. The part of the CDR3 DNA that was read is TGTGCAAGTCGCTTAGCTCAGCTAGCGGAGCCCTACAATGAG.

There are many counts of this clone. The read ends 3 residues shy of where the CDR3 ends; the end is completed using the germline J gene. The V call is TRBV14, the J call TRBJ1-4; D is possibly TRBD1 (6 bases). The CDR3 totals 15 residues. The germline V gene has CDR1 SGHDN and CDR2 FVKESK. Trimming removed 4 bases from V and 4 bases from J, with 13 bases in between. Partial CDR3 DNA: TGTGCCAGCAGCCGAGCCAGGGGCCTTAATGAAAAA. Translating gives CASSRARGLNEK. The whole CDR3 sequence reads CASSRARGLNEKLFF. The variable domain in full, with the rest retrieved from reference TRBV14 and TRBJ1-4, is EAGVTQFPSHSVIEKGQTVTLRCDPISGHDNLYWYRRVMGKEIKFLLHFVKESKQDESGMPNNRFLAERTGGTYSTLKVQPAELEDSGVYFCASSRARGLNEKLFFGSGTQLSVL.

This clone came up many times. Sequencing ends 3 residues short of the CDR3 end; the germline J gene provides the rest. The chain joins TRBV18 to TRBJ2-5; a possible D gene is TRBD2 (5 bases). The germline V and J ends were trimmed by 7 bases and 2 bases, with 11 bases remaining between them. CDR1 and CDR2 from the germline V gene are KGHSH and LQKENI. This CDR3 is built from 13 residues. Incomplete CDR3 DNA: TGTGCCAGCTTGTTCGGGGAGCAAGAGACC. Protein: CASLFGEQET. The whole CDR3 protein is CASLFGEQETQYF.

This clone showed up many times. The read falls 3 residues short of the CDR3 end, and the missing part is taken from the germline J gene. This chain connects TRBV7-8 to TRBJ2-1; tentative D call: TRBD1 (5 bases). Looked up from germline, CDR1 is SGHVS and CDR2 is FQNEAQ. The CDR3 has 15 residues. The V end was cut by 5 bases, the J end by 2 bases, with 13 bases between. The DNA read from the CDR3 is TGTGCCAGCAGCACAGACAGCCGTGCCTACAATGAG. Its protein product is CASSTDSRAYNE. The complete CDR3 protein is CASSTDSRAYNEQFF.

Many counts were recorded for this clone. Read sequence stops 3 residues before the CDR3 end, and the germline J gene provides the missing end. The chain has TRBV12-3 or TRBV12-4 and TRBJ2-1; 7 nucleotides align to TRBD1. The CDR3 has 16 amino acids. V lost 6 bases and J lost 0; bases outside the gene matches: 8. CDR3 DNA (partial): TGTGCCAGCAGACGACAGGGATCAAGCTCCTACAATGAG. This sequence encodes CASRRQGSSSYNE. The complete CDR3 protein is CASRRQGSSSYNEQFF.